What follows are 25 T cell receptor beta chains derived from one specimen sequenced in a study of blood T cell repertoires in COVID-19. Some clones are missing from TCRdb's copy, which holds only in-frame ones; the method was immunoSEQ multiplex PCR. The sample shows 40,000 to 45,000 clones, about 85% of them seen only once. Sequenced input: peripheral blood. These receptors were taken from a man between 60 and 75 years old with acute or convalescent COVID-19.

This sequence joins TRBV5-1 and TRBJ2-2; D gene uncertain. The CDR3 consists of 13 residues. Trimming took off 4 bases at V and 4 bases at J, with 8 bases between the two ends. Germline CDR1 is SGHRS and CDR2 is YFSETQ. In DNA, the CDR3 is TGCGCCAGCAGCGGCGGCCTCACCGGGGAGCTGTTTTTT. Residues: CASSGGLTGELFF.

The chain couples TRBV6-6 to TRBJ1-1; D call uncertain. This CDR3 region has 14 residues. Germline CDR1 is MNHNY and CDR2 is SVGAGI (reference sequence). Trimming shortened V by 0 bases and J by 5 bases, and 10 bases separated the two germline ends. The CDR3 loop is CASSYSNIRTEAFF. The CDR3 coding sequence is TGTGCCAGCAGTTACTCAAATATTCGGACTGAAGCTTTCTTT.

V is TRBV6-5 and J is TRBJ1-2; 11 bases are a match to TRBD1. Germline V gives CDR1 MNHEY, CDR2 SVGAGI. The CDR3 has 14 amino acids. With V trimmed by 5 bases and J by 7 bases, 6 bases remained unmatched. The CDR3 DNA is TGTGCCAGCAGTCAGGGACAGGGGGAAGGTGGCTACACCTTC. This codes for CASSQGQGEGGYTF.

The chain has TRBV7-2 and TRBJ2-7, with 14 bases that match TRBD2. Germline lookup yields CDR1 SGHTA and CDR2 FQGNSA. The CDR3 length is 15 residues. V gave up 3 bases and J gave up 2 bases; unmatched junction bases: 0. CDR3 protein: CASSLTSGGAYEQYF. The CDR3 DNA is TGTGCCAGCAGCTTGACTAGCGGGGGGGCCTACGAGCAGTACTTC.

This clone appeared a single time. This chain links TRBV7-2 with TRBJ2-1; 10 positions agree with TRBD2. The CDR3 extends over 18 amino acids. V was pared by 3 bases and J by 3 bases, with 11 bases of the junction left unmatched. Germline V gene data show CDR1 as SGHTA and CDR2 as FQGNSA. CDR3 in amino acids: CASSFPASGGPHYNEQFF. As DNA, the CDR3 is TGTGCCAGCAGCTTCCCGGCTAGCGGGGGCCCCCACTACAATGAGCAGTTCTTC.

The CDR3 is CASSSMTGVSYNEQFF. The CDR3 coding sequence is TGTGCCAGCAGCAGCATGACAGGGGTGAGCTACAATGAGCAGTTCTTC. The chain carries TRBV5-4 and TRBJ2-1; 8 bases map to TRBD1. Trimming at V came to 4 bases and at J to 3 bases, leaving 9 bases not matched to a gene. Germline values: CDR1 SGHNT, CDR2 YYREEE (reference sequence). The CDR3 has 16 amino acids.

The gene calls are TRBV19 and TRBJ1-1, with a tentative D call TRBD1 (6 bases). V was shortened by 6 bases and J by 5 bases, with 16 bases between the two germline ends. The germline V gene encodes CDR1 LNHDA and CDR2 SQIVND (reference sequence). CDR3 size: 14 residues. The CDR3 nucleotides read TGTGCCAGTAGATCCCCCCAGGGGTGGACTGAAGCTTTCTTT. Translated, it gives CASRSPQGWTEAFF.

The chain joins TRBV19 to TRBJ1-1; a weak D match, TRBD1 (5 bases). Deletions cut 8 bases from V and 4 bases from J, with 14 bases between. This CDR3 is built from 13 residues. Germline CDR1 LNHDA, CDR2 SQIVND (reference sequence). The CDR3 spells CASSHQGFTEAFF. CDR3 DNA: TGTGCCAGTTCCCACCAGGGATTCACTGAAGCTTTCTTT.

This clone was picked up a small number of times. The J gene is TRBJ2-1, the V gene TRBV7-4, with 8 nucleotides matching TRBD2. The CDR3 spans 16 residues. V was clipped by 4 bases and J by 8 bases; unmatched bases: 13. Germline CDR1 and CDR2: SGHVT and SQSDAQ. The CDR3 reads CASSSHGTGGHDEQFF. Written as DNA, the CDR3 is TGTGCCAGCAGCTCCCATGGGACGGGGGGGCACGATGAGCAGTTCTTC.

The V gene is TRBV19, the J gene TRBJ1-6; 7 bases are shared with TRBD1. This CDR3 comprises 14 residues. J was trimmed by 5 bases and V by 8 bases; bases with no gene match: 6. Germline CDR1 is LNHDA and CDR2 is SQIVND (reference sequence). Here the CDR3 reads CASRRDSNNSPLHF. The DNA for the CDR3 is TGTGCCAGTCGCAGGGACAGCAATAATTCACCCCTCCACTTT.

Here the CDR3 DNA reads TGCGCCAGCAGCTCCCACGCAGGGCTGAACACCGGGGAGCTGTTTTTT. Its translation is CASSSHAGLNTGELFF. V and J are TRBV4-3 and TRBJ2-2; tentatively, D is TRBD1 (5 bases). The V end lost 5 bases, the J end lost 1 base, and 14 bases lay between the germline ends. This CDR3 has 16 residues. Germline V gene sequence: CDR1 LGHNA, CDR2 YSLEER.

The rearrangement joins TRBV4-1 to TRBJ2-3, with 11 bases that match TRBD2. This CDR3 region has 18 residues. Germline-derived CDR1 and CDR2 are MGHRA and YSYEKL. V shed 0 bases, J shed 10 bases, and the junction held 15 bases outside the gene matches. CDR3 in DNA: TGCGCCAGCAGCCAAGAACTAGCGGGGGCCGCCATCGGGGGTGCGCAGTATTTT. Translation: CASSQELAGAAIGGAQYF.

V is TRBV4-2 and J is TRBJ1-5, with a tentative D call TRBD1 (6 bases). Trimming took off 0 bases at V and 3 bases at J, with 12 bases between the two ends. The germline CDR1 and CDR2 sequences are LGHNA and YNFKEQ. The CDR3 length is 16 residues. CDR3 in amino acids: CASSQETGSHNQPQHF. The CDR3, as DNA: TGTGCCAGCAGCCAAGAGACAGGCTCCCACAATCAGCCCCAGCATTTT.

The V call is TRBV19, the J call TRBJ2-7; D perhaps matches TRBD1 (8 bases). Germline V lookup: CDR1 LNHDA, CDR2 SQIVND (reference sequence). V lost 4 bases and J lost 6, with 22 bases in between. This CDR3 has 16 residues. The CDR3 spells CASSRGQGWEGSEQYF. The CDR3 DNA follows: TGTGCCAGTAGTAGAGGACAGGGATGGGAGGGGAGCGAGCAGTACTTC.

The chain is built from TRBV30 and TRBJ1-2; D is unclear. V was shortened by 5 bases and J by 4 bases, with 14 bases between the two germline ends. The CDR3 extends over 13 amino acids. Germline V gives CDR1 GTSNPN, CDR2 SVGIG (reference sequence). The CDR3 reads CAWDPMSVYGYTF. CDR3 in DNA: TGTGCCTGGGATCCCATGAGTGTCTATGGCTACACCTTC.

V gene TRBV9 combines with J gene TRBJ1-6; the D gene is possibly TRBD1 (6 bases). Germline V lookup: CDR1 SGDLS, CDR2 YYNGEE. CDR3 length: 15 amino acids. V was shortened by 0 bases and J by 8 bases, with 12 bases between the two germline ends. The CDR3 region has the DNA TGTGCCAGCAGCGTAGACGGGGGGCAATATTCACCCCTCCACTTT. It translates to CASSVDGGQYSPLHF.

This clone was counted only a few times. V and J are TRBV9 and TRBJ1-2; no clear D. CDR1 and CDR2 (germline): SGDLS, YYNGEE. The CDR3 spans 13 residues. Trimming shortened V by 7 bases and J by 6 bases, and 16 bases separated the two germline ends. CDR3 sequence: CASAGLGSDGYTF. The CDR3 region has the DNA TGTGCCAGCGCTGGGCTGGGGAGTGATGGCTACACCTTC.

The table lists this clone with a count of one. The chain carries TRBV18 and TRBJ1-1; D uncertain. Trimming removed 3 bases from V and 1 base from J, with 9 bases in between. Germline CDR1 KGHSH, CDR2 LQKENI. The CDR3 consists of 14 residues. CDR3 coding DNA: TGTGCCAGCTCACCCATGGAGACGAACACTGAAGCTTTCTTT. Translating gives CASSPMETNTEAFF.

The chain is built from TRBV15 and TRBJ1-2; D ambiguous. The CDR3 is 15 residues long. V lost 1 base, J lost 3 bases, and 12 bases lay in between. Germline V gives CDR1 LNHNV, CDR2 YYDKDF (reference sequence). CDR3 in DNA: TGTGCCACCAGCAGAGCAGGTCTCCGATACTATGGCTACACCTTC. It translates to CATSRAGLRYYGYTF.

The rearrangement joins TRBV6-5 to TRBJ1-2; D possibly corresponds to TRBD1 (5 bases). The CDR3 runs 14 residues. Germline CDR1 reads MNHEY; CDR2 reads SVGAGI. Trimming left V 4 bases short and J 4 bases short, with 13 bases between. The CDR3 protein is CASSSGGRTYGYTF. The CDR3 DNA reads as TGTGCCAGCAGTTCGGGGGGGAGAACCTATGGCTACACCTTC.

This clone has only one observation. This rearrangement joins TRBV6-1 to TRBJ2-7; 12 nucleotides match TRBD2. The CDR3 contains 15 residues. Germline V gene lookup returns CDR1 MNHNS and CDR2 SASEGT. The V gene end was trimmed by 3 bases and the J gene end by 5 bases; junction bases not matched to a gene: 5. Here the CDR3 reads CASSDPSGGANEQYF. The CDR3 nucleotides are TGTGCCAGCAGTGATCCTAGCGGGGGGGCCAACGAGCAGTACTTC.

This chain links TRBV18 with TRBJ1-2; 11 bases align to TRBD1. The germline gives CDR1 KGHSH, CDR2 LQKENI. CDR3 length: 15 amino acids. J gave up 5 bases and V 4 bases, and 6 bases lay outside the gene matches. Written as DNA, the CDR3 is TGTGCCAGCTCACGCGGACAGGGGGCTGGTTATGGCTACACCTTC. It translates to CASSRGQGAGYGYTF. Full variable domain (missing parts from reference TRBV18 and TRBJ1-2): NAGVMQNPRHLVRRRGQEARLRCSPMKGHSHVYWYRQLPEEGLKFMVYLQKENIIDESGMPKERFSAEFPKEGPSILRIQQVVRGDSAAYFCASSRGQGAGYGYTFGSGTRLTVV.

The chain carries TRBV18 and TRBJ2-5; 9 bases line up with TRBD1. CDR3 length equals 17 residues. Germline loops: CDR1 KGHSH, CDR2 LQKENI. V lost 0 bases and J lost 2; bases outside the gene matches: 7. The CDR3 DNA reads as TGTGCCAGCTCACCACCGGGACAGGGTGGGAGACAAGAGACCCAGTACTTC. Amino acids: CASSPPGQGGRQETQYF.

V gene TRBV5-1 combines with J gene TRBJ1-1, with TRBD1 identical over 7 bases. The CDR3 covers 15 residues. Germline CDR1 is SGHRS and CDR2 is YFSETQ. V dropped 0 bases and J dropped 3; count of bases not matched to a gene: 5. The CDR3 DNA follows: TGCGCCAGCAGCTTGGAAGGGACAGTGGACACTGAAGCTTTCTTT. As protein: CASSLEGTVDTEAFF.

The CDR3 nucleotides read TGTGCCAGTAGGAAACCGGGACAGGGTAACACCGGGGAGCTGTTTTTT. Translated, it gives CASRKPGQGNTGELFF. This chain links TRBV19 with TRBJ2-2, with 9 positions matching TRBD1. CDR1 and CDR2 from the germline V gene are LNHDA and SQIVND (reference sequence). This CDR3 contains 16 residues. V trimming: 6 bases; J trimming: 2 bases; junction bases outside the gene matches: 7.